A single sample is the source of the 20 T cell receptor beta chains below, sequenced in a study of shared clonotypes between healthy human individuals. Method: immunoSEQ multiplex PCR; TCRdb's copy keeps in-frame clones and lacks some. This sample carries hundreds of thousands of clones, roughly 97% of them seen once, and the ten largest clones take roughly 0.055%. Specimen: naive CD4+ T cells sorted from blood. Subset specified: CD45RA+ positively selected. These receptor sequences come from a woman in her thirties in good health.

V usage is TRBV2 and J usage is TRBJ1-5; a possible D gene is TRBD1 (5 bases). Germline V lookup: CDR1 SNHLY, CDR2 FYNNEI. The V gene lost 1 base and the J gene lost 2 bases, with 12 bases spanning the gap. This CDR3 contains 16 residues. The CDR3 protein is CASSEDWGDRNQPQHF. The CDR3 DNA sequence: TGTGCCAGCAGTGAAGACTGGGGGGATCGCAATCAGCCCCAGCATTTT. Full variable domain (rest looked up from reference TRBV2 and TRBJ1-5): EPEVTQTPSHQVTQMGQEVILRCVPISNHLYFYWYRQILGQKVEFLVSFYNNEISEKSEIFDDQFSVERPDGSNFTLKIRSTKLEDSAMYFCASSEDWGDRNQPQHFGDGTRLSIL.

As regards this clone: The sample holds other DNA sequences that translate to the same CDR3. The chain couples TRBV7-2 to TRBJ2-1, with 9 positions matching TRBD2. This CDR3 is 15 amino acids long. V was pared by 3 bases and J by 4 bases, with 4 bases of the junction left unmatched. Per germline, CDR1 SGHTA and CDR2 FQGNSA. CDR3: CASSLSSGTYNEQFF. The CDR3 DNA reads as TGTGCCAGCAGCTTGTCTAGCGGGACTTACAATGAGCAGTTCTTC.

The gene calls are TRBV28 and TRBJ1-5; TRBD1 matches 9 bases. CDR3 size: 14 residues. V shed 6 bases and J 8 bases; nucleotides not matched to a gene: 8. Per the germline V gene, CDR1 is MDHEN and CDR2 is SYDVKM. Written as DNA, the CDR3 is TGTGCCAGCAGCCACTACAGGGGGCATGAGCCCCAGCATTTT. This gives the protein CASSHYRGHEPQHF.

This chain connects TRBV11-2 to TRBJ2-7; 8 bases align to TRBD2. The CDR3 runs 18 residues. The germline gives CDR1 SGHAT, CDR2 FQNNGV. Losses at the gene ends were 0 bases for V and 2 bases for J; bases not matched to a gene: 12. DNA for the CDR3: TGTGCCAGCAGCTTAGATCAATTACTAGCGGCATATCCCTACGAGCAGTACTTC. Its translation: CASSLDQLLAAYPYEQYF.

This rearrangement joins TRBV7-9 to TRBJ2-3, with 7 nucleotides matching TRBD1. CDR1 and CDR2 from the germline V gene are SEHNR and FQNEAQ (reference sequence). The CDR3 is 15 amino acids. The ends lost 5 bases at V and 0 bases at J; junction bases unmatched: 5. Here the CDR3 reads CASSIRDSSTDTQYF. CDR3 coding DNA: TGTGCCAGCAGCATCAGGGACAGTAGCACAGATACGCAGTATTTT.

V usage is TRBV28 and J usage is TRBJ2-6; D remains ambiguous. Trimming removed 6 bases at V and 4 bases at J, with 10 bases between. The V gene's germline CDR1 is MDHEN and CDR2 SYDVKM. The CDR3 extends over 14 amino acids. Here the CDR3 DNA reads TGTGCCAGCAGCCGTAGGACCGGGGCCAACGTCCTGACTTTC. It encodes CASSRRTGANVLTF.

V and J are TRBV27 and TRBJ2-2; no firm D call. The CDR3 loop spans 15 amino acids. The germline V and J ends were trimmed by 5 bases and 4 bases, with 14 bases remaining between them. Per the germline V gene, CDR1 is MNHEY and CDR2 is SMNVEV (reference sequence). The CDR3 DNA is TGTGCCAGCAGTCAGACGTGGGTCGCCACCGGGGAGCTGTTTTTT. Translated, it gives CASSQTWVATGELFF.

The V call is TRBV28, the J call TRBJ2-1; D might be TRBD2 (6 bases). The CDR3 runs to 17 residues. CDR1 is MDHEN and CDR2 is SYDVKM in the germline V gene. V was shortened by 5 bases and J by 4 bases, with 21 bases between the two germline ends. CDR3 sequence (DNA): TGTGCCAGCAGTAGACTCCCGGGACTCAAAGCGTACAATGAGCAGTTCTTC. Encoded protein: CASSRLPGLKAYNEQFF.

This clone was recorded once. The genes are TRBV28 and TRBJ1-1, with D possibly TRBD1 on 6 matching bases. This CDR3 comprises 13 residues. CDR1 is MDHEN, CDR2 SYDVKM, per germline. The germline V and J ends were trimmed by 6 bases and 8 bases, with 16 bases remaining between them. The CDR3 spells CASRVRGYEEAFF. The CDR3 DNA reads as TGTGCCAGCAGGGTTAGGGGGTATGAAGAAGCTTTCTTT.

The V gene is TRBV6-6, the J gene TRBJ1-4; D not resolved. Trimming stripped 0 bases from V and 7 bases from J, with 12 bases between. The CDR3 contains 15 residues. Germline CDR1 MNHNY, CDR2 SVGAGI (reference sequence). The CDR3 protein is CASSYSRQNPEKLFF. The CDR3, as DNA: TGTGCCAGCAGTTACTCTCGGCAAAATCCTGAAAAACTGTTTTTT.

The chain couples TRBV28 to TRBJ1-2; no definite D call. V lost 5 bases, J lost 4 bases, and 17 bases lay in between. CDR1 is MDHEN and CDR2 is SYDVKM in the germline V gene. The CDR3 length is 15 residues. The CDR3 nucleotides are TGTGCCAGCAGTACTCCGGACGGGAGATTCTATGGCTACACCTTC. This translates into CASSTPDGRFYGYTF.

V is TRBV4-1 and J is TRBJ2-7; D gene uncertain. Germline-derived CDR1 and CDR2 are MGHRA and YSYEKL. The CDR3 sequence is 14 residues long. V lost 0 bases and J 9 bases, leaving 15 bases between the germline ends. The CDR3 here is CASSQDEGTPGQYF. The CDR3 bases are TGCGCCAGCAGCCAAGATGAAGGAACCCCCGGGCAGTACTTC.

The V gene is TRBV5-1, the J gene TRBJ1-3, with a possible D match to TRBD1 (5 bases). The CDR3 is made up of 13 amino acids. CDR1 and CDR2 (germline): SGHRS, YFSETQ. V was shortened by 4 bases and J by 4 bases, with 9 bases between the two germline ends. The CDR3 here is CASSQTVGNTIYF. The CDR3 coding sequence is TGCGCCAGCAGCCAGACAGTAGGAAACACCATATATTTT.

This clone occurred once. The chain links TRBV7-9 to TRBJ2-2; D may be TRBD2 (6 bases). CDR1 is SEHNR, CDR2 FQNEAQ, per germline (reference sequence). Trimming took off 7 bases at V and 1 base at J, with 16 bases between the two ends. The CDR3 length is 16 residues. The CDR3: CASNLRDSKNTGELFF. CDR3 coding DNA: TGTGCCAGCAACCTCCGGGACTCTAAGAACACCGGGGAGCTGTTTTTT.

The chain joins TRBV30 to TRBJ1-5; D is unresolved. The V end was cut by 2 bases, the J end by 1 base, with 15 bases between. This CDR3 region has 16 residues. Germline V gene sequence: CDR1 GTSNPN, CDR2 SVGIG (reference sequence). CDR3 DNA: TGTGCCTGGAGTCCCTGGACGTGGGGAAGCAATCAGCCCCAGCATTTT. Amino acids: CAWSPWTWGSNQPQHF.

The rearrangement uses TRBV6-5 and TRBJ2-3, with 8 bases matching TRBD1. CDR1 is MNHEY, CDR2 SVGAGI, per germline. Trimming at V came to 5 bases and at J to 5 bases, leaving 6 bases not matched to a gene. CDR3 length: 14 amino acids. CDR3 nucleotides: TGTGCCAGCAGTACCAGGGGGCGAGAAGATACGCAGTATTTT. It specifies CASSTRGREDTQYF.

The rearrangement links TRBV5-1 to TRBJ2-5, with D unclear. CDR1 is SGHRS, CDR2 YFSETQ, per germline. Trimming shortened V by 4 bases and J by 4 bases, and 17 bases separated the two germline ends. The CDR3 extends over 15 amino acids. In DNA, the CDR3 is TGCGCCAGCAGCATTGTTAACCCCACGGGAGAGACCCAGTACTTC. This encodes CASSIVNPTGETQYF.

CDR3 loop: CASSLDRFSGNTIYF. The CDR3 DNA reads TGTGCCAGCAGTTTAGACAGATTCTCTGGAAACACCATATATTTT. This rearrangement joins TRBV6-5 to TRBJ1-3; D is perhaps TRBD1 (5 bases). Trimming removed 4 bases from V and 0 bases from J, with 10 bases in between. This CDR3 comprises 15 residues. Germline lookup yields CDR1 MNHEY and CDR2 SVGAGI.

The chain couples TRBV27 to TRBJ2-1; no reliable D call. This CDR3 region has 9 residues. Germline CDR1 and CDR2: MNHEY and SMNVEV (reference sequence). Trimming left V 4 bases short and J 11 bases short, with 3 bases between. The CDR3 protein is CASSSQQFF. The DNA of the CDR3 is TGTGCCAGCAGTTCCCAGCAGTTCTTC.

V is TRBV2 and J is TRBJ1-4; 9 nucleotides agree with TRBD1. V dropped 7 bases and J dropped 8; count of bases not matched to a gene: 5. This CDR3 region has 13 residues. Germline V CDR1 and CDR2: SNHLY, FYNNEI. The CDR3 nucleotides are TGTGCCAGCACCGGGACAGGGCGCGAAAAACTGTTTTTT. This encodes CASTGTGREKLFF.